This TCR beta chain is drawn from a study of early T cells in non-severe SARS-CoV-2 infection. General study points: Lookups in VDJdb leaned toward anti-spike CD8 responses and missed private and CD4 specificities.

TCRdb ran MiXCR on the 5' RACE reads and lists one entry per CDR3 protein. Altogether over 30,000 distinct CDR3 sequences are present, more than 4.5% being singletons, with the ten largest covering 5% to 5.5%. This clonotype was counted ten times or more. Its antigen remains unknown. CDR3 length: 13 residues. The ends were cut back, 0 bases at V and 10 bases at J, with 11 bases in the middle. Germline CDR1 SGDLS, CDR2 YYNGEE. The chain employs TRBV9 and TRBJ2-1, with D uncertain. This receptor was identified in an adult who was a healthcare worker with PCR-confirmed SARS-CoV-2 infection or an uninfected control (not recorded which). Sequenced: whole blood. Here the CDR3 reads CASSVAVTLEQFF. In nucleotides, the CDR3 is TGTGCCAGCAGCGTAGCTGTTACTCTCGAGCAGTTCTTC.